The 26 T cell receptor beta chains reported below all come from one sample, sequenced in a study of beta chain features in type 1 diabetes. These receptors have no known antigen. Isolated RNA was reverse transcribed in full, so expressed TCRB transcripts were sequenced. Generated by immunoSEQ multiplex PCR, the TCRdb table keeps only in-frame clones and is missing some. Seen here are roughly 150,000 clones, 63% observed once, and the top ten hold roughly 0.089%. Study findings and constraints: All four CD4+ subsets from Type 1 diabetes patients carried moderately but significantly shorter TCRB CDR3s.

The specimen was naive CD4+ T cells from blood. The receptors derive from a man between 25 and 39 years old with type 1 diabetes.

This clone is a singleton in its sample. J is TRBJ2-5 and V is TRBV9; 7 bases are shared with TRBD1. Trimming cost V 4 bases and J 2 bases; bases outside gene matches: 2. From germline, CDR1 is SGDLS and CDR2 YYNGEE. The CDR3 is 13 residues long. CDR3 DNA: TGTGCCAGCAGCCAGGGACAGCAAGAGACCCAGTACTTC. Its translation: CASSQGQQETQYF.

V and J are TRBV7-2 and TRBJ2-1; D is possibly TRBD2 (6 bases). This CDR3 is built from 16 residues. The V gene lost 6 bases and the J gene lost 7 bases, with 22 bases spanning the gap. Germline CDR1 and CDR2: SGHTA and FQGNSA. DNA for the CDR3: TGTGCCAGCAGTTCTAGCGCTTCGGGGGTTGGGAATGAGCAGTTCTTC. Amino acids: CASSSSASGVGNEQFF.

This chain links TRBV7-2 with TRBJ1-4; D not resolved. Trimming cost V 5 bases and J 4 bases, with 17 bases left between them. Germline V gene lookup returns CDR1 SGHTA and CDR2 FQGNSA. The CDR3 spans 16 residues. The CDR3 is CASSQNPQTLNEKLFF. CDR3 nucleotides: TGTGCCAGCAGCCAGAATCCACAGACCCTTAATGAAAAACTGTTTTTT.

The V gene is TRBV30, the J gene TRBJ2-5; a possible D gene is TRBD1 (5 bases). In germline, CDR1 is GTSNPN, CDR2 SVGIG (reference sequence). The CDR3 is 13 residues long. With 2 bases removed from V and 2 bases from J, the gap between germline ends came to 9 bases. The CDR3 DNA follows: TGTGCCTGGAGTAAACAGGCTCAAGAGACCCAGTACTTC. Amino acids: CAWSKQAQETQYF. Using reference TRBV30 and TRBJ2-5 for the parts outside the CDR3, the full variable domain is SQTIHQWPATLVQPVGSPLSLECTVEGTSNPNLYWYRQAAGRGLQLLFYSVGIGQISSEVPQNLSASRPQDRQFILSSKKLLLSDSGFYLCAWSKQAQETQYFGPGTRLLVL.

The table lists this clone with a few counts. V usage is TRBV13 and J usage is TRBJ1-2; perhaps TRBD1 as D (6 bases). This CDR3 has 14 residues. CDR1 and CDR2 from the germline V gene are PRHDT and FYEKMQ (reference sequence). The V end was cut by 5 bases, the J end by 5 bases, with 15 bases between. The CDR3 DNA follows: TGTGCCAGCAGCATAAGACAGGCGTGGTATGGCTACACCTTC. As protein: CASSIRQAWYGYTF. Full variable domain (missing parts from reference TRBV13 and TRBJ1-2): AAGVIQSPRHLIKEKRETATLKCYPIPRHDTVYWYQQGPGQDPQFLISFYEKMQSDKGSIPDRFSAQQFSDYHSELNMSSLELGDSALYFCASSIRQAWYGYTFGSGTRLTVV.

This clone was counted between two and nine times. In DNA, the CDR3 is TGCAGCGTTGACAGGGGCTATGAGCAGTTCTTC. It codes for CSVDRGYEQFF. The rearrangement joins TRBV29-1 to TRBJ2-1; tentatively, D is TRBD1 (6 bases). The V end lost 3 bases, the J end lost 8 bases, and 8 bases lay between the germline ends. The CDR3 is made up of 11 amino acids. Germline CDR1 and CDR2: SQVTM and ANQGSEA.

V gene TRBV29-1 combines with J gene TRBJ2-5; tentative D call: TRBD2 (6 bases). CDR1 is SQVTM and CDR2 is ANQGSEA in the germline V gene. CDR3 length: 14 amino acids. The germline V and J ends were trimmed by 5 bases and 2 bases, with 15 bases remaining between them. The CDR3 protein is CSVFRKRAQETQYF. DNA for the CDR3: TGCAGCGTTTTCCGGAAGCGGGCTCAAGAGACCCAGTACTTC.

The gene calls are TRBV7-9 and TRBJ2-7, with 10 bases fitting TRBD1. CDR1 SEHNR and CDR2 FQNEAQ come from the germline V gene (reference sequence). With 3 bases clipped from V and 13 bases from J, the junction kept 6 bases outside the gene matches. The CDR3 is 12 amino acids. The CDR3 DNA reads TGTGCCAGCAGCTTCGGACAGGGGGTCGAATACTTC. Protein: CASSFGQGVEYF.

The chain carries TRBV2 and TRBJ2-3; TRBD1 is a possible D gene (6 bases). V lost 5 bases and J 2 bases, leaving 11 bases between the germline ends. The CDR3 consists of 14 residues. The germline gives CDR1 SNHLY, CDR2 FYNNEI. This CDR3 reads CASSPGQNTDTQYF. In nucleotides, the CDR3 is TGTGCCAGCAGTCCGGGACAAAACACAGATACGCAGTATTTT.

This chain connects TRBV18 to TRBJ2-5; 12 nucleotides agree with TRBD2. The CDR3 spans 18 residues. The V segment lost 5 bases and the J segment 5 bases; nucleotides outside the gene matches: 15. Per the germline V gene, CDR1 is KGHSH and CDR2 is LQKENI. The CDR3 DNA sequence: TGTGCCAGCTCATCCTCCGCGCCTAGCGGGGGGGCCTTTGAGACCCAGTACTTC. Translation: CASSSSAPSGGAFETQYF. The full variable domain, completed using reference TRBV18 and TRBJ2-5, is NAGVMQNPRHLVRRRGQEARLRCSPMKGHSHVYWYRQLPEEGLKFMVYLQKENIIDESGMPKERFSAEFPKEGPSILRIQQVVRGDSAAYFCASSSSAPSGGAFETQYFGPGTRLLVL.

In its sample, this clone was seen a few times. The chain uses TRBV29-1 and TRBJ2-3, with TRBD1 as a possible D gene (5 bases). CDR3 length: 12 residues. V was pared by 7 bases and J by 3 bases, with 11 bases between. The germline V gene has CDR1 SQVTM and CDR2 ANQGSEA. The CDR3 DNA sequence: TGCAGCGGAAGGGGCCTTACAGATACGCAGTATTTT. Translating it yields CSGRGLTDTQYF.

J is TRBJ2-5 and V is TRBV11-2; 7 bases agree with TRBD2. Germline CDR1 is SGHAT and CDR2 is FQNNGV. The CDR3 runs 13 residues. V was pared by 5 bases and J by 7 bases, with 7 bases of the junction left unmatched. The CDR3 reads CASSLSTGGTQYF. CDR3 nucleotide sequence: TGTGCCAGCAGCCTGTCAACGGGGGGGACCCAGTACTTC.

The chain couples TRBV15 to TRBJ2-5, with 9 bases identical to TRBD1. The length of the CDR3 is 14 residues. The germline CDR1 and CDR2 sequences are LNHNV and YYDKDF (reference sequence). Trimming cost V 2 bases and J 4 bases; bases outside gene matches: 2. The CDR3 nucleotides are TGTGCCACCAGCAGAACAGGGGGCCGAGAGACCCAGTACTTC. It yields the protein CATSRTGGRETQYF. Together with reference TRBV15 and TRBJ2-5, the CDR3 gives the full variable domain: DAMVIQNPRYQVTQFGKPVTLSCSQTLNHNVMYWYQQKSSQAPKLLFHYYDKDFNNEADTPDNFQSRRPNTSFCFLDIRSPGLGDTAMYLCATSRTGGRETQYFGPGTRLLVL.

In nucleotides, the CDR3 is TGTGCCAGCAGCTTAGTCGTCCAGGTATACAATGAGCAGTTCTTC. Translation: CASSLVVQVYNEQFF. The V call is TRBV7-9, the J call TRBJ2-1, with D unresolved. The germline V and J ends were trimmed by 1 base and 4 bases, with 11 bases remaining between them. Germline V gene lookup returns CDR1 SEHNR and CDR2 FQNEAQ (reference sequence). CDR3 size: 15 residues.

CDR3 in amino acids: CSVTSTSQHTDTQYF. In nucleotides, the CDR3 is TGCAGCGTCACTTCGACTAGCCAACACACAGATACGCAGTATTTT. This chain links TRBV29-1 with TRBJ2-3; TRBD2 matches 7 bases. CDR1 is SQVTM, CDR2 ANQGSEA, per germline. Trimming removed 6 bases from V and 2 bases from J; junction bases left unmatched: 11. CDR3 length: 15 residues.

CDR3 nucleotide sequence: TGTGCCACCACCACTTCTGGGGCCAACGTCCTGACTTTC. Translating gives CATTTSGANVLTF. The rearrangement links TRBV15 to TRBJ2-6; D not resolved. Deletions cut 7 bases from V and 1 base from J, with 5 bases between. The CDR3 loop spans 13 amino acids. CDR1 is LNHNV and CDR2 is YYDKDF in the germline V gene (reference sequence).

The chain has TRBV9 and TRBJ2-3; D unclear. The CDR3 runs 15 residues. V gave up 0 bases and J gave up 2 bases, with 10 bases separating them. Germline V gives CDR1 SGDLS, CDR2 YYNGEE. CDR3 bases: TGTGCCAGCAGCGTAGGGGTCAGTTACACAGATACGCAGTATTTT. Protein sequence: CASSVGVSYTDTQYF.

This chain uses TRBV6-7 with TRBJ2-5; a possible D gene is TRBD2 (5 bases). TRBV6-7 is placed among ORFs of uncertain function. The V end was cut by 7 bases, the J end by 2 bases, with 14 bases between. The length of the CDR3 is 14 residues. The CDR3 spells CASTNGVMQETQYF. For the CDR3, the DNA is TGTGCCAGCACGAACGGGGTTATGCAAGAGACCCAGTACTTC.

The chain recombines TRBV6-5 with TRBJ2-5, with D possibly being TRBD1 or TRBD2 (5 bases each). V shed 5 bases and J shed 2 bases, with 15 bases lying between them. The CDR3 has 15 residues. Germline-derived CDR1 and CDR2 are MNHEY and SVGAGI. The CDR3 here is CASSLPGALQETQYF. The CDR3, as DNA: TGTGCCAGCAGTCTTCCCGGGGCCCTACAAGAGACCCAGTACTTC.

CDR3 in amino acids: CASSVGLAGATDTQYF. The CDR3 DNA is TGTGCCAGCAGCGTAGGGCTAGCGGGGGCCACAGATACGCAGTATTTT. The chain is built from TRBV9 and TRBJ2-3; 10 bases agree with TRBD2. Germline assignment: CDR1 SGDLS and CDR2 YYNGEE. The V segment lost 0 bases and the J segment 2 bases; nucleotides outside the gene matches: 3. The length of the CDR3 is 16 residues.

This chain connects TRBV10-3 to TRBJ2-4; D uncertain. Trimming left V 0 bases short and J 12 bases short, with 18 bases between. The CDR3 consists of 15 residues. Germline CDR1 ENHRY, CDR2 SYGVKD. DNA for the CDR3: TGTGCCATCAGTGAGTCGGGCAGCTTATTACAGAGTCAGTACTTC. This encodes CAISESGSLLQSQYF.

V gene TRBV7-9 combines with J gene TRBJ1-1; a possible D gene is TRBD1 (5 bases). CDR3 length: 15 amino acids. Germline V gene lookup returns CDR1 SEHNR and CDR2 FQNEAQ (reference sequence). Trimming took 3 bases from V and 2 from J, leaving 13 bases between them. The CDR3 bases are TGTGCCAGCAGCTTCTCGGGGGGTGGTAACACTGAAGCTTTCTTT. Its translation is CASSFSGGGNTEAFF.

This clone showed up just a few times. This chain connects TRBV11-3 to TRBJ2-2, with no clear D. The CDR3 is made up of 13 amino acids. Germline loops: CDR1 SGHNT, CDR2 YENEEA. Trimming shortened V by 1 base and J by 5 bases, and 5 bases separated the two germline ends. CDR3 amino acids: CASSLGPTGELFF. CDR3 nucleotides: TGTGCCAGCAGCTTAGGGCCAACCGGGGAGCTGTTTTTT.

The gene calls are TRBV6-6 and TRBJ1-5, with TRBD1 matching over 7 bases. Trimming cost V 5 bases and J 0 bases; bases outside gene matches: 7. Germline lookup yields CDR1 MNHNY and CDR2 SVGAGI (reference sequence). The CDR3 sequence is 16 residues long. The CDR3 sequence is CASSPGTAYSNQPQHF. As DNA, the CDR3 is TGTGCCAGCAGTCCCGGGACAGCTTATAGCAATCAGCCCCAGCATTTT.

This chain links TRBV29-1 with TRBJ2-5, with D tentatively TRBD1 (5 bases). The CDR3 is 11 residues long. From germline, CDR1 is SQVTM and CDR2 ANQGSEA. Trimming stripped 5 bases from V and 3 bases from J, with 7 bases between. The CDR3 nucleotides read TGCAGCGTTCGCAGGGAAGAGACCCAGTACTTC. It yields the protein CSVRREETQYF.

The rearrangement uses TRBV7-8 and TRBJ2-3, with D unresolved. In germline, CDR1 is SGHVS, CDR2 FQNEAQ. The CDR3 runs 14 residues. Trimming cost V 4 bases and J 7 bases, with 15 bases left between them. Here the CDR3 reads CASSSGPGSYTQYF. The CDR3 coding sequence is TGTGCCAGCAGCTCCGGGCCGGGTTCCTATACGCAGTATTTT.